A selection of T cell receptor beta chains follows, all from one sample in a study of T cells after yellow fever vaccination. TCRdb called the 5' RACE reads again in MiXCR, with one record for every CDR3 protein. The sample records 550,000 to 750,000 distinct CDR3 sequences, approximately 13% being singletons. The sequencing here drew on PBMCs, taken on the day of the yellow fever booster vaccination. The source of these receptors is a man aged 25 to 40 who received the YFV17D yellow fever vaccine. The CDR3 runs from the conserved cysteine through the conserved F or W. Fields, in order: J gene, D gene, V gene, clone size, CDR3 protein, CDR3 DNA. A D gene is named only where the DNA matches it firmly. Clone sizes are given selectively: once, few, many, or a class where the clone is expanded.

TRBJ2-7 | TRBD1 | TRBV5-1 | . | CASSFTGQGSEQYF | TGCGCCAGCAGCTTTACGGGACAGGGGAGCGAGCAGTACTTC
TRBJ2-1 | . | TRBV6-2/TRBV6-3 | . | CASSYSGSRSYNEQFF | TGTGCCAGCAGTTACTCAGGCAGCCGCTCCTACAATGAGCAGTTCTTC
TRBJ1-2 | TRBD1 | TRBV29-1 | . | CSVETLRGGYYGYTF | TGCAGCGTCGAGACACTCAGGGGGGGATATTATGGCTACACCTTC
TRBJ2-1 | TRBD2 | TRBV7-9 | . | CASSPPTGGAEQFF | TGTGCCAGCAGCCCCCCCACGGGGGGAGCTGAGCAGTTCTTC
TRBJ2-3 | . | TRBV6-2/TRBV6-3 | . | CASSSLLRTSF | TGTGCCAGCAGTTCCCTTCTCCGGACAAGTTTT
TRBJ2-3 | TRBD1 | TRBV20-1 | . | CSAIVGDSLDTQYF | TGCAGTGCTATCGTTGGGGACAGTTTGGATACGCAGTATTTT
TRBJ2-7 | TRBD1 | TRBV14 | . | CASSLQTGTGGFEQYF | TGTGCCAGCAGCCTTCAAACCGGGACAGGGGGCTTCGAGCAGTACTTC
TRBJ2-7 | . | TRBV6-1 | . | CASNRPTGREQYF | TGTGCCAGCAACCGCCCCACAGGGCGCGAGCAGTACTTC
TRBJ1-6 | . | TRBV12-3/TRBV12-4 | . | CASTLDRSSPLHF | TGTGCCAGCACCTTAGACAGGAGCTCACCCCTCCACTTT
TRBJ2-1 | . | TRBV10-3 | few | CAISDPGPAYNEQFF | TGTGCCATCAGTGACCCGGGACCGGCCTACAATGAGCAGTTCTTC
TRBJ2-2 | . | TRBV20-1 | few | CSARGRGGNTGELFF | TGCAGTGCTAGGGGCAGGGGTGGTAACACCGGGGAGCTGTTTTTT
TRBJ2-3 | TRBD2 | TRBV12-3/TRBV12-4 | . | CASRRTPGLAGLKGTDTQYF | TGTGCCAGCAGACGGACTCCGGGACTAGCGGGCCTCAAGGGTACAGATACGCAGTATTTT
TRBJ2-7 | TRBD2 | TRBV4-3 | . | CASSQGELAGGAEQYF | TGCGCCAGCAGCCAAGGCGAGCTAGCGGGAGGTGCCGAGCAGTACTTC
TRBJ2-1 | TRBD2 | TRBV11-2 | . | CASSPSGSGEQFF | TGTGCCAGCAGTCCGAGCGGGAGTGGCGAGCAGTTCTTC
TRBJ2-7 | . | TRBV12-3/TRBV12-4 | . | CASSLGFGDIPYEQYF | TGTGCCAGCAGTTTAGGGTTTGGGGACATCCCCTACGAGCAGTACTTC